One and the same sample provided the 23 T cell receptor beta chains below, sequenced in a study of blood T cell repertoires in COVID-19. Using immunoSEQ multiplex PCR, the repertoire was profiled, and TCRdb retains in-frame clones only, with some absent. Counted here are hundreds of thousands of clones, about 89% occurring once; the ten biggest clones make up about 9.5%. The sequenced sample consisted of PBMCs or T cells enriched from blood (not recorded which). All receptors derive from a woman aged 40 to 49 who had recovered from COVID-19.

V gene TRBV5-4 combines with J gene TRBJ1-1; no clear D. V was trimmed by 0 bases and J by 4 bases, leaving 10 bases between them. The CDR3 totals 14 residues. Germline V gene data show CDR1 as SGHNT and CDR2 as YYREEE (reference sequence). The CDR3 here is CASSLEREGTEAFF. The CDR3 DNA reads as TGTGCCAGCAGCTTGGAGAGGGAGGGCACTGAAGCTTTCTTT.

The chain has TRBV7-2 and TRBJ1-4; 7 positions match TRBD1. The CDR3 is 16 residues long. The germline V gene has CDR1 SGHTA and CDR2 FQGNSA. The V and J ends lost 3 bases and 4 bases, in that order; junction bases with no gene match: 8. The CDR3 protein is CASSFTDGTVNEKLFF. The CDR3 coding sequence is TGTGCCAGCAGCTTTACCGACGGGACAGTTAATGAAAAACTGTTTTTT.

This clone was counted only a few times. The gene calls are TRBV3-1 (or the pseudogene TRBV3-2) and TRBJ2-5; 11 nucleotides line up with TRBD2. V dropped 3 bases and J dropped 1; count of bases not matched to a gene: 10. Germline values: CDR1 LGHDT, CDR2 YNNKEL (reference sequence). This CDR3 comprises 18 residues. The DNA of the CDR3 is TGTGCCAGCAGCCAGTTTAGGGCTAGCGGGGGGCCCCAAGAGACCCAGTACTTC. Translation gives CASSQFRASGGPQETQYF.

The chain is built from TRBV18 and TRBJ1-1; D might be TRBD1 (5 bases). The CDR3 is made up of 14 amino acids. Germline assignment: CDR1 KGHSH and CDR2 LQKENI. V dropped 1 base and J dropped 1 base, with 7 bases sitting between them. CDR3 nucleotide sequence: TGTGCCAGCTCACCACAGGGGTGGAACACTGAAGCTTTCTTT. As protein: CASSPQGWNTEAFF.

The rearrangement uses TRBV7-5 and TRBJ2-1; the table's TRBD1 call for D was not verified on the DNA. TRBV7-5 is given as a pseudogene. There are 18 residues in the CDR3. Written as DNA, the CDR3 is TGTGCCAGAAGCCCCCCGGAAGGGACACCGTGTTCTAAGCATGAGCAGTTCTTC. It translates to CARSPPEGTPCSKHEQFF.

The chain employs TRBV3-1 (or the pseudogene TRBV3-2) and TRBJ2-7; 11 nucleotides agree with TRBD2. Germline loops: CDR1 LGHDT, CDR2 YNNKEL (reference sequence). After removal of 3 bases from V and 4 bases from J, the junction contained 14 bases not matched to a gene. This CDR3 comprises 18 residues. CDR3 DNA sequence: TGTGCCAGCAGCCAGAGGACTAGCGGGTTCTTACTTGTGTACGAGCAGTACTTC. This sequence encodes CASSQRTSGFLLVYEQYF.

The rearrangement joins TRBV9 to TRBJ1-5; maybe TRBD1 (5 bases). This CDR3 region has 14 residues. V lost 3 bases, J lost 4 bases, and 11 bases lay in between. Germline V gene data show CDR1 as SGDLS and CDR2 as YYNGEE. CDR3 in DNA: TGTGCCAGCAGCGCGGGGGTAGGTAATCAGCCCCAGCATTTT. Its translation is CASSAGVGNQPQHF. Drawing the rest from reference TRBV9 and TRBJ1-5, the complete variable domain is DSGVTQTPKHLITATGQRVTLRCSPRSGDLSVYWYQQSLDQGLQFLIQYYNGEERAKGNILERFSAQQFPDLHSELNLSSLELGDSALYFCASSAGVGNQPQHFGDGTRLSIL.

The CDR3 region is CASSISPMLEVNEQFF. DNA for the CDR3: TGTGCCAGCAGCATTTCCCCGATGTTAGAGGTCAATGAGCAGTTCTTC. The J gene is TRBJ2-1, the V gene TRBV3-1 (or the pseudogene TRBV3-2); D is unresolved. This CDR3 has 16 residues. V lost 5 bases and J 6 bases, leaving 20 bases between the germline ends. Looked up from germline, CDR1 is LGHDT and CDR2 is YNNKEL (reference sequence).

V usage is TRBV27 and J usage is TRBJ2-5, with TRBD1 identical over 9 bases. Germline V lookup: CDR1 MNHEY, CDR2 SMNVEV (reference sequence). The CDR3 totals 15 residues. The V and J ends lost 5 bases and 4 bases, in that order; junction bases with no gene match: 8. The CDR3 sequence: CASSPRQGGPETQYF. CDR3 DNA: TGTGCCAGCAGTCCGCGACAGGGGGGGCCAGAGACCCAGTACTTC.

This chain links TRBV28 with TRBJ2-2, with 8 bases identical to TRBD1. Per the germline V gene, CDR1 is MDHEN and CDR2 is SYDVKM. The CDR3 length is 17 residues. The V segment lost 6 bases and the J segment 4 bases; nucleotides outside the gene matches: 13. The CDR3 reads CASRATGVSGSTGELFF. The DNA for the CDR3 is TGTGCCAGCAGAGCGACAGGGGTTAGTGGTAGCACCGGGGAGCTGTTTTTT.

The rearrangement joins TRBV30 to TRBJ1-2; 8 bases are a match to TRBD1. Trimming cost V 1 base and J 7 bases; bases outside gene matches: 8. The CDR3 totals 14 residues. Per the germline V gene, CDR1 is GTSNPN and CDR2 is SVGIG (reference sequence). The CDR3 spells CAWSAPTGAGGYTF. The CDR3 nucleotides are TGTGCCTGGAGTGCCCCGACAGGGGCGGGTGGCTACACCTTC.

This chain uses TRBV9 with TRBJ2-2; possibly TRBD2 for D (7 bases). The CDR3 runs 14 residues. Trimming stripped 2 bases from V and 4 bases from J, with 9 bases between. CDR1 and CDR2 from the germline V gene are SGDLS and YYNGEE. The CDR3 sequence: CASSVRGATGELFF. The CDR3 DNA reads as TGTGCCAGCAGCGTTCGGGGGGCCACCGGGGAGCTGTTTTTT.

This clone showed up just once. The chain joins TRBV5-4 to TRBJ2-7; 7 bases line up with TRBD2. The V gene end was trimmed by 8 bases and the J gene end by 3 bases; junction bases not matched to a gene: 8. The CDR3 covers 13 residues. Germline CDR1 reads SGHNT; CDR2 reads YYREEE (reference sequence). The CDR3: CASSMGEGYEQYF. The CDR3 coding sequence is TGTGCCAGTTCGATGGGGGAGGGCTACGAGCAGTACTTC.

The chain carries TRBV5-1 and TRBJ1-3; D is perhaps TRBD1 (6 bases). The germline CDR1 and CDR2 sequences are SGHRS and YFSETQ. CDR3 length: 15 amino acids. The germline V and J ends were trimmed by 2 bases and 3 bases, with 12 bases remaining between them. DNA of the CDR3: TGCGCCAGCAGCTTACAGGGAAGTATTGGAAACACCATATATTTT. Its protein product is CASSLQGSIGNTIYF.

This clone appeared once. This chain connects TRBV5-1 to TRBJ2-7; D uncertain. The V end lost 0 bases, the J end lost 2 bases, and 9 bases lay between the germline ends. The CDR3 length is 14 residues. Looked up from germline, CDR1 is SGHRS and CDR2 is YFSETQ. The CDR3, as DNA: TGCGCCAGCAGCTTGGGGCTCAATACCTACGAGCAGTACTTC. This encodes CASSLGLNTYEQYF.

The CDR3 reads CASSYEGGPGNEQFF. CDR3 DNA: TGTGCCAGCAGTTACGAGGGAGGGCCGGGTAATGAGCAGTTCTTC. The rearrangement uses TRBV6-5 and TRBJ2-1; the match to TRBD2 covers 7 bases. V was pared by 2 bases and J by 7 bases, with 8 bases of the junction left unmatched. The CDR3 loop spans 15 amino acids. CDR1 and CDR2 (germline): MNHEY, SVGAGI.

J is TRBJ1-6 and V is TRBV2; 9 bases line up with TRBD1. This CDR3 spans 16 amino acids. Looked up from germline, CDR1 is SNHLY and CDR2 is FYNNEI. The trim removed 2 bases at V and 7 bases at J, leaving 6 bases unmatched. DNA of the CDR3: TGTGCCAGCAGTGAATCCGGGACAGGGCTCAATTCACCCCTCCACTTT. Protein: CASSESGTGLNSPLHF. Using reference TRBV2 and TRBJ1-6 for the parts outside the CDR3, the full variable domain is EPEVTQTPSHQVTQMGQEVILRCVPISNHLYFYWYRQILGQKVEFLVSFYNNEISEKSEIFDDQFSVERPDGSNFTLKIRSTKLEDSAMYFCASSESGTGLNSPLHFGNGTRLTVT.

The rearrangement links TRBV18 to TRBJ2-7; 10 bases are a match to TRBD1. J lost 2 bases, V lost 1 base, and 2 bases had no gene match. Germline lookup yields CDR1 KGHSH and CDR2 LQKENI. This CDR3 is 15 amino acids long. This chain's CDR3 is CASSPRTGGAYEQYF. The CDR3 DNA reads as TGTGCCAGCTCACCACGGACAGGGGGAGCCTACGAGCAGTACTTC. Full variable domain (missing parts from reference TRBV18 and TRBJ2-7): NAGVMQNPRHLVRRRGQEARLRCSPMKGHSHVYWYRQLPEEGLKFMVYLQKENIIDESGMPKERFSAEFPKEGPSILRIQQVVRGDSAAYFCASSPRTGGAYEQYFGPGTRLTVT.

The gene calls are TRBV9 and TRBJ2-1, with D possibly being TRBD1 (6 bases). There are 13 residues in the CDR3. The V end lost 4 bases, the J end lost 7 bases, and 12 bases lay between the germline ends. Germline V gene sequence: CDR1 SGDLS, CDR2 YYNGEE. Written as DNA, the CDR3 is TGTGCCAGCAGCCCTAGAAGGGGGAATGAGCAGTTCTTC. Protein sequence: CASSPRRGNEQFF.

J is TRBJ1-2 and V is TRBV3-1 (or the pseudogene TRBV3-2), with 7 bases lining up with TRBD1. CDR3 size: 14 residues. J gave up 6 bases and V 2 bases, and 6 bases lay outside the gene matches. Germline V gives CDR1 LGHDT, CDR2 YNNKEL (reference sequence). The chain's CDR3 is CASSQPGTADGYTF. In DNA, the CDR3 is TGTGCCAGCAGCCAACCCGGGACAGCTGATGGCTACACCTTC.

V is TRBV6-6 and J is TRBJ2-3; D may be TRBD2 (6 bases). The V end was cut by 6 bases, the J end by 0 bases, with 10 bases between. The CDR3 spans 14 residues. Germline CDR1 and CDR2: MNHNY and SVGAGI (reference sequence). In nucleotides, the CDR3 is TGTGCCAGCAGAAGCAGCGGGAGCACAGATACGCAGTATTTT. This sequence encodes CASRSSGSTDTQYF.

V is TRBV30 and J is TRBJ1-5; unclear D gene. CDR1 and CDR2 (germline): GTSNPN, SVGIG (reference sequence). The V end lost 2 bases, the J end lost 6 bases, and 14 bases lay between the germline ends. This CDR3 is built from 14 residues. CDR3 sequence (DNA): TGTGCCTGGAGTATTGCATCAGGCGTTCAGCCCCAGCATTTT. Translated, it gives CAWSIASGVQPQHF.

For the CDR3, the DNA is TGCGCCAGCAGCTTGGCGGTGAACCTTGCCACTGAAGCTTTCTTT. This codes for CASSLAVNLATEAFF. The chain employs TRBV5-1 and TRBJ1-1; D gene unclear. V lost 0 bases and J 4 bases, leaving 13 bases between the germline ends. The CDR3 covers 15 residues. The germline gives CDR1 SGHRS, CDR2 YFSETQ.